This note documents a single T cell receptor beta chain sequence. The antigen is unknown. The data derive from a study of PD-L1 blockade in urothelial cancer. Overall study context: It was at some point between 2013 and 2014 that patients started atezolizumab at 1,200 mg intravenously every 3 weeks. A median approximately 140,000 T cells were found in blood samples. Study outcomes and limitations: Tumor-associated TCR clones expanded more in blood at 3 weeks in patients with durable benefit.

Synthetic templates analogous to TCR were spiked into all PCRs individually. The protocol was immunoSEQ multiplex PCR, while the TCRdb copy is restricted to in-frame clones and leaves out a portion. The sample lists 45,000 or so clones, more than 75% occurring once. Time point here: pretreatment peripheral blood. The clonotype comes from a middle-aged man with urothelial cancer. Sample: PBMCs, taken around atezolizumab (anti-PD-L1) treatment.

The CDR3 DNA is TGCGCCAGCAGGCTAGCGGGGGCCGAGTTCTTC. Its translation: CASRLAGAEFF. The chain recombines TRBV5-1 with TRBJ2-1; 10 nucleotides match TRBD2. V shed 5 bases, J shed 14 bases, and the junction held 4 bases outside the gene matches. CDR1 and CDR2 from the germline V gene are SGHRS and YFSETQ. The CDR3 runs 11 residues. The full variable domain, completed using reference TRBV5-1 and TRBJ2-1, is KAGVTQTPRYLIKTRGQQVTLSCSPISGHRSVSWYQQTPGQGLQFLFEYFSETQRNKGNFPGRFSGRQFSNSRSEMNVSTLELGDSALYLCASRLAGAEFFGPGTRLTVL.